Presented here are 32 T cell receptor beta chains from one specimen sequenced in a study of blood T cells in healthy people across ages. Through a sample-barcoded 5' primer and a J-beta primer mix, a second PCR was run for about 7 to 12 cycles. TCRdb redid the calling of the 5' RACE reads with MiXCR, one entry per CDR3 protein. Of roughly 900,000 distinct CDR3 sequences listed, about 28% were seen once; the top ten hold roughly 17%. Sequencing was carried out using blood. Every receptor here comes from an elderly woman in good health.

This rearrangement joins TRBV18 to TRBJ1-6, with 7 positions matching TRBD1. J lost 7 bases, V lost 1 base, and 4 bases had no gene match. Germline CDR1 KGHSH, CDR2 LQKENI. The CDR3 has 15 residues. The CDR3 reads CASSPRSGQNSPLHF. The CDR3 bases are TGTGCCAGCTCACCACGTTCGGGACAGAATTCACCCCTCCACTTT.

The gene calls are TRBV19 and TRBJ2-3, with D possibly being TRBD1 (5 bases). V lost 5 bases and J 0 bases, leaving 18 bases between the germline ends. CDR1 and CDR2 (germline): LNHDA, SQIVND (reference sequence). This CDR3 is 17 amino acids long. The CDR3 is CASSWGRVISSTDTQYF. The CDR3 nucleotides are TGTGCCAGTAGTTGGGGCAGGGTTATCTCTAGCACAGATACGCAGTATTTT. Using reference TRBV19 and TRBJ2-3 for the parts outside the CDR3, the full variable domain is DGGITQSPKYLFRKEGQNVTLSCEQNLNHDAMYWYRQDPGQGLRLIYYSQIVNDFQKGDIAEGYSVSREKKESFPLTVTSAQKNPTAFYLCASSWGRVISSTDTQYFGPGTRLTVL.

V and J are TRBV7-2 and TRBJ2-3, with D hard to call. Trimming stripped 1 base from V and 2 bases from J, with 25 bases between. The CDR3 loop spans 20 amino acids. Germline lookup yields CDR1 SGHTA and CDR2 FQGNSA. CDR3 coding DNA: TGTGCCAGCAGCTTAGGACGATCCCTCGCGGAACGATCGTACACAGATACGCAGTATTTT. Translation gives CASSLGRSLAERSYTDTQYF.

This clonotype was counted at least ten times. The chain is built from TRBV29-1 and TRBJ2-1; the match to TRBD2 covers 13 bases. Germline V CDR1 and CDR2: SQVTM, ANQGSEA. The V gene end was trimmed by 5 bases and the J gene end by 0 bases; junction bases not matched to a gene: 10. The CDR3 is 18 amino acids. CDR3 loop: CSVYGTSGINLSYNEQFF. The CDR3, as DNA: TGCAGCGTTTACGGGACTAGCGGGATAAACCTCTCCTACAATGAGCAGTTCTTC.

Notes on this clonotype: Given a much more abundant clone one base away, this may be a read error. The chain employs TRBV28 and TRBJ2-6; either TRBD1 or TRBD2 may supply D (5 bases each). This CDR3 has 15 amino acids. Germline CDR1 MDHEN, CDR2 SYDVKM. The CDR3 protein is CASSGQGYGANVRTF. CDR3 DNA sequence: TGTGCCAGCAGTGGGCAGGGATACGGGGCCAACGTCCGGACTTTC.

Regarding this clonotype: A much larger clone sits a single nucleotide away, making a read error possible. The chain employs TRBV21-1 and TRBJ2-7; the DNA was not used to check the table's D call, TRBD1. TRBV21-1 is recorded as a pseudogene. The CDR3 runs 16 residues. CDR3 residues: CASSARDRGRNNEQYF. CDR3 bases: TGTGCCAGCAGCGCCCGGGACAGGGGTCGAAACAATGAGCAGTACTTC.

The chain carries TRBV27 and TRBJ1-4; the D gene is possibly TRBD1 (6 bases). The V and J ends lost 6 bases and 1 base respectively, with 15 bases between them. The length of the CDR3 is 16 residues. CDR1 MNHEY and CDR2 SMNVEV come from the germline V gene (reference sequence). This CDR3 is CASRRGGLETNEKLFF. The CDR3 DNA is TGTGCCAGCAGGAGGGGGGGTCTTGAAACTAATGAAAAACTGTTTTTT.

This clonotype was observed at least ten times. The CDR3 DNA follows: TGTGCCAGCAGACGCGACAGGGCGGCCGGGGAGACCCAGTACTTC. Encoded protein: CASRRDRAAGETQYF. This chain connects TRBV5-4 to TRBJ2-5, with 7 bases matching TRBD1. Trimming took 5 bases from V and 5 from J; bases not matched to a gene: 12. CDR3 length: 15 residues. The V gene's germline CDR1 is SGHNT and CDR2 YYREEE (reference sequence).

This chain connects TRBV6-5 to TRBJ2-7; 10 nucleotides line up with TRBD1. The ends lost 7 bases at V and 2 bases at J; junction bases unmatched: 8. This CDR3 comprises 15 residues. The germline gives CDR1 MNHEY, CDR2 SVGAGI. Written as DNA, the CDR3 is TGTGCCAGCAAGGGAACCGGGACAGGGGCCTACGAGCAGTACTTC. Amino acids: CASKGTGTGAYEQYF.

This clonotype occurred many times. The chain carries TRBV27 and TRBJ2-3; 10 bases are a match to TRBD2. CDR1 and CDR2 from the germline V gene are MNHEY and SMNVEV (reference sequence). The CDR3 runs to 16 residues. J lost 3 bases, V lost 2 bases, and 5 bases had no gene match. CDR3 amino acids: CASSLLASGGTDTQYF. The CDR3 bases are TGTGCCAGCAGTTTACTGGCTAGCGGGGGTACAGATACGCAGTATTTT.

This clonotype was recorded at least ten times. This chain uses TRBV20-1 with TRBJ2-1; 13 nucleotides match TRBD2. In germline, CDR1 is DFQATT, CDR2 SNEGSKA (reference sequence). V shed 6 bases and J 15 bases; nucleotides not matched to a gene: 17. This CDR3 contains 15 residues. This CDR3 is CSATPGGLAGSPWFF. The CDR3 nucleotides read TGCAGTGCAACCCCTGGGGGACTAGCGGGGTCCCCCTGGTTCTTC.

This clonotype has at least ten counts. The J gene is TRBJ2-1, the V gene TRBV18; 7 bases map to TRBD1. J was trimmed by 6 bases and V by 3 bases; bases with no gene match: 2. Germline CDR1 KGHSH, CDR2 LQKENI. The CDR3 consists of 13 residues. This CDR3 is CASSPTGVNEQFF. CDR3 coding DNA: TGTGCCAGCTCACCTACAGGGGTCAATGAGCAGTTCTTC.

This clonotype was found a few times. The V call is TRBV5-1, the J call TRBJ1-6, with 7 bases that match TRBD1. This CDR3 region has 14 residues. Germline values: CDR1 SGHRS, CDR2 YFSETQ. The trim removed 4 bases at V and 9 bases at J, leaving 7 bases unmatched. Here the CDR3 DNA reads TGCGCCAGCAGCAAAACAGGGGTCAGTTCACCCCTCCACTTT. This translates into CASSKTGVSSPLHF. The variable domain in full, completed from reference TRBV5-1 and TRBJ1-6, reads KAGVTQTPRYLIKTRGQQVTLSCSPISGHRSVSWYQQTPGQGLQFLFEYFSETQRNKGNFPGRFSGRQFSNSRSEMNVSTLELGDSALYLCASSKTGVSSPLHFGNGTRLTVT.

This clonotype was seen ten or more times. CDR3 nucleotides: TGTGCCAGCTCACAGTCCGGACAGGGACTTAACTATGGCTACACCTTC. Translated, it gives CASSQSGQGLNYGYTF. The chain combines TRBV18 with TRBJ1-2; TRBD1 matches 8 bases. This CDR3 has 16 residues. With V trimmed by 4 bases and J by 1 base, 8 bases remained unmatched. Germline V gene sequence: CDR1 KGHSH, CDR2 LQKENI. Using reference TRBV18 and TRBJ1-2 for the parts outside the CDR3, the full variable domain is NAGVMQNPRHLVRRRGQEARLRCSPMKGHSHVYWYRQLPEEGLKFMVYLQKENIIDESGMPKERFSAEFPKEGPSILRIQQVVRGDSAAYFCASSQSGQGLNYGYTFGSGTRLTVV.

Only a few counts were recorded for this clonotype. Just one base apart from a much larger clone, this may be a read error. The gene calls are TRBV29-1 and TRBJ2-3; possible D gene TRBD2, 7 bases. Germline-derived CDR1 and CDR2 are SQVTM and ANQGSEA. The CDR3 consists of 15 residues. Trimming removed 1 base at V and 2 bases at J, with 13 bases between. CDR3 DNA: TGCAGCGTTGAAGTCTTGCGGGGGCTCACAGATACGCAGTATTTT. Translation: CSVEVLRGLTDTQYF.

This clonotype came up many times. The CDR3 is CASSPRVSQETQYF. The CDR3 coding sequence is TGTGCCAGCAGTCCCCGTGTTTCCCAAGAGACCCAGTACTTC. The chain couples TRBV6-5 to TRBJ2-5, with D unclear. Germline V gene lookup returns CDR1 MNHEY and CDR2 SVGAGI. The CDR3 spans 14 residues. The V end lost 5 bases, the J end lost 1 base, and 11 bases lay between the germline ends.

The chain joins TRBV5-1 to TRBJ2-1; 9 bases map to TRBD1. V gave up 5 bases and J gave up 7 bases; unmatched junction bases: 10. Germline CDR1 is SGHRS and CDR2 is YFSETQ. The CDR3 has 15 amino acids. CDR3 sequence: CASRAGTGTGNEQFF. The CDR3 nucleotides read TGCGCCAGCAGGGCCGGGACAGGGACTGGGAATGAGCAGTTCTTC.

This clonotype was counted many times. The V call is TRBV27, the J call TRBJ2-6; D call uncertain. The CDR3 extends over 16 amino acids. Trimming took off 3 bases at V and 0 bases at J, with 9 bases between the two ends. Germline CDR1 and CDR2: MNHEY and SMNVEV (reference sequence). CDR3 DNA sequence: TGTGCCAGCAGTTTCGACGGTGACTCTGGGGCCAACGTCCTGACTTTC. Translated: CASSFDGDSGANVLTF.

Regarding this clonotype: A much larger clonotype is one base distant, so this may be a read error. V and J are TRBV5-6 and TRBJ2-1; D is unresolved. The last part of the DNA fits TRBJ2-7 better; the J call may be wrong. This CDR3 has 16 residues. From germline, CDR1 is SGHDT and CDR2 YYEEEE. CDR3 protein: CASSLGAIHSYNEQYF. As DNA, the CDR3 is TGTGCCAGCAGCTTGGGAGCTATTCATTCCTACAATGAGCAGTACTTC.

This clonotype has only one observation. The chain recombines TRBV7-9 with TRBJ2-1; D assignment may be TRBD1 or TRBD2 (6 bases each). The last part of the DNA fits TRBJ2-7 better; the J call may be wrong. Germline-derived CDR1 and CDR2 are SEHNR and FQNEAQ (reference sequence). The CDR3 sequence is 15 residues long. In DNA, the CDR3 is TGTGCCAGCAGCTTTGGTGCAGGGCGGGACAATGAGCAGTACTTC. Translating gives CASSFGAGRDNEQYF.

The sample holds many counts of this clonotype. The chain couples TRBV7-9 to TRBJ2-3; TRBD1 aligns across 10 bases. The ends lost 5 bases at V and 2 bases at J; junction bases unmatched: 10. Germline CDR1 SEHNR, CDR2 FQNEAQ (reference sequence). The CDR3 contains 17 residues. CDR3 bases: TGTGCCAGCAGCGCAAGACAGGGGGCTACAATCACAGATACGCAGTATTTT. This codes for CASSARQGATITDTQYF.

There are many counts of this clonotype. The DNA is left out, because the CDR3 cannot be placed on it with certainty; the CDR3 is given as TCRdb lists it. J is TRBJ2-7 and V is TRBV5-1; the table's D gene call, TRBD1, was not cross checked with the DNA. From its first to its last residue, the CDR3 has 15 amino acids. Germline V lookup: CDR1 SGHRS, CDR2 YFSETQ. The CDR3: CASSWGGGTGTNRYF.

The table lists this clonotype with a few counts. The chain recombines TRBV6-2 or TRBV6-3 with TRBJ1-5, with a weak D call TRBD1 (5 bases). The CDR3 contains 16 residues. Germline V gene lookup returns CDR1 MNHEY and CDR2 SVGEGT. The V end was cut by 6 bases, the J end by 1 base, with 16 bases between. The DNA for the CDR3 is TGTGCCAGCAGAGCCCTCGGGGGTGGCAGCAATCAGCCCCAGCATTTT. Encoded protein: CASRALGGGSNQPQHF.

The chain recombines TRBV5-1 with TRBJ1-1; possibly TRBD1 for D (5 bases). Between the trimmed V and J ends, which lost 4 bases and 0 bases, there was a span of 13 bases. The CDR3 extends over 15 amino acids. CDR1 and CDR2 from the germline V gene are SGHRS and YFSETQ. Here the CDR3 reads CASSGGAALNTEAFF. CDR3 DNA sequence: TGCGCCAGCAGCGGGGGAGCAGCCTTGAACACTGAAGCTTTCTTT. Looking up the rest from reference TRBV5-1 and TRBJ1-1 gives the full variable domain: KAGVTQTPRYLIKTRGQQVTLSCSPISGHRSVSWYQQTPGQGLQFLFEYFSETQRNKGNFPGRFSGRQFSNSRSEMNVSTLELGDSALYLCASSGGAALNTEAFFGQGTRLTVV.

CDR3 nucleotides: TGTGCCAGCAGCCGCGGTGGGACGGTGAACACTGAAGCTTTCTTT. This encodes CASSRGGTVNTEAFF. The chain employs TRBV12-3 or TRBV12-4 and TRBJ1-1; a possible D gene is TRBD1 (5 bases). The length of the CDR3 is 15 residues. Trimming took off 6 bases at V and 0 bases at J, with 14 bases between the two ends.

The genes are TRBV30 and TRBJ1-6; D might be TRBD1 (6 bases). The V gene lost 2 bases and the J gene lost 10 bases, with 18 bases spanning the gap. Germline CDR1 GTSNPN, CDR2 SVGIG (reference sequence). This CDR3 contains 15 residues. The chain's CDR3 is CAWSPTGTMGSPLHF. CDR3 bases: TGTGCCTGGAGTCCAACGGGGACAATGGGATCACCCCTCCACTTT.

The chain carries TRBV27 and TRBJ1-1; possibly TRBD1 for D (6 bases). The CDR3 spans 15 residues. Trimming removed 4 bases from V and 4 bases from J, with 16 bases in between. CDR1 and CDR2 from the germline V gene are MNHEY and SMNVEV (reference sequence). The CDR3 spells CASSSRGDFGTEAFF. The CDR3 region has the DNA TGTGCCAGCAGTTCAAGGGGGGATTTTGGCACTGAAGCTTTCTTT.

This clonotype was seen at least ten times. This CDR3 reads CASSLRHRAALNYGYTF. CDR3 coding DNA: TGTGCCAGCAGTCTCCGTCACAGGGCTGCGCTGAACTATGGCTACACCTTC. The rearrangement links TRBV6-6 to TRBJ1-2; tentatively, D is TRBD1 (6 bases). The V gene's germline CDR1 is MNHNY and CDR2 SVGAGI (reference sequence). The CDR3 runs 17 residues. Trimming took 5 bases from V and 2 from J, leaving 21 bases between them.

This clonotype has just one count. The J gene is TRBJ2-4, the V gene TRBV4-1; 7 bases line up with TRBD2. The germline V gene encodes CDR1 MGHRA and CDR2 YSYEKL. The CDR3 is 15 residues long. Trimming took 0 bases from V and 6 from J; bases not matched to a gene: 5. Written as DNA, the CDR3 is TGCGCCAGCAGCCAAGAACCTGGGGAGGGAAACATTCAGTACTTC. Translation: CASSQEPGEGNIQYF.

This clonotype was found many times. The chain's CDR3 is CASSSRDSPDTDTQYF. The CDR3 DNA reads TGTGCCAGCAGCTCCCGGGACAGCCCAGACACAGATACGCAGTATTTT. The chain joins TRBV5-6 to TRBJ2-3; 7 nucleotides agree with TRBD1. V was clipped by 3 bases and J by 2 bases; unmatched bases: 9. Germline loops: CDR1 SGHDT, CDR2 YYEEEE. CDR3 length: 16 residues.

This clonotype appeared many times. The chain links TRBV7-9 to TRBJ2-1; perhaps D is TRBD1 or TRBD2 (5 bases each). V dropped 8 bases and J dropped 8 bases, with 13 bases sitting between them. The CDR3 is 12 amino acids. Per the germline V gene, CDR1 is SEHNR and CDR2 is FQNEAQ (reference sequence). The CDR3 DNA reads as TGTGCCAGCGTTATTCTGGGACATGAGCAGTTCTTC. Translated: CASVILGHEQFF.

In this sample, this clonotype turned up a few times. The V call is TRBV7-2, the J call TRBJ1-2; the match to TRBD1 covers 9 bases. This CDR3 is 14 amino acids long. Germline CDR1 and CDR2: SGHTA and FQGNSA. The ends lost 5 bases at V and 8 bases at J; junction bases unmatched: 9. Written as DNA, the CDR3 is TGTGCCAGCAGCCCCCGGACAGGGGATCGCGGCTACACCTTC. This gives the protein CASSPRTGDRGYTF.